This T cell receptor (beta chain) came from a study of cytomegalovirus exposure and HLA in healthy donors. Germline V CDR1 and CDR2: MDHEN, SYDVKM. CDR3 length equals 14 residues. The J segment lost 7 bases and the V segment lost 7 bases, leaving 9 bases of the junction unmatched. Clones were sequenced by immunoSEQ multiplex PCR, and TCRdb holds only the in-frame ones, with some missing. The sample contains fewer than 400,000 clones, around 86% of which appear only once. Study observations and caveats: A classifier reportedly called cytomegalovirus status with high sensitivity and specificity. 164 TCR beta chains were listed as cytomegalovirus-associated. A few CMV-associated chains were confirmed in vitro to be specific for CMV antigens.

This clone has only one observation. Its antigen is unidentified. This clonotype was sampled from a woman aged 18-29 years in good health and CMV-seronegative. The V call is TRBV28, the J call TRBJ1-5, with 8 bases lining up with TRBD1. Input material: PBMCs. CDR3 coding DNA: TGTGCCAGCACCTGGGGGACAGGCGTACAGCCCCAGCATTTT. Protein sequence: CASTWGTGVQPQHF. Looking up the rest from reference TRBV28 and TRBJ1-5 gives the full variable domain: DVKVTQSSRYLVKRTGEKVFLECVQDMDHENMFWYRQDPGLGLRLIYFSYDVKMKEKGDIPEGYSVSREKKERFSLILESASTNQTSMYLCASTWGTGVQPQHFGDGTRLSIL.